The T cell receptor beta chain under discussion was sequenced for a study of OX40 agonist ivuxolimab in advanced cancers. Study overall: Anti-PD-1, anti-PD-L1 or anti-CTLA-4 therapy given earlier was allowed, and 35% to 50% had some. Findings and limits, study-wide: Part of the nonresponder group also had normalized T-cell clonal expansion that was low. Expanded clones were, on average, more numerous in CD8+ T cells than in CD4+.

Sequencing used immunoSEQ multiplex PCR; TCRdb keeps in-frame clones, though not all of them. The sample carries over 80,000 clones, 85% to 95% recorded once. Turning to this clone: Antigen unknown.

This sequence originates from an adult with an advanced solid tumor such as melanoma, head and neck, liver or kidney cancer. Specimen: CD4+ or CD8+ T cells sorted from blood, collected in a trial of the OX40 agonist ivuxolimab.

CDR3 bases: TGCAGCCTATTGACAGGGATTGAAGGAGATACGCAGTATTTT. This gives the protein CSLLTGIEGDTQYF. The rearrangement links TRBV29-1 to TRBJ2-3; TRBD1 aligns across 7 bases. The junction had 13 bases not matched to a gene; V was cut back by 8 bases and J by 5 bases. Per germline, CDR1 SQVTM and CDR2 ANQGSEA. This CDR3 comprises 14 residues.